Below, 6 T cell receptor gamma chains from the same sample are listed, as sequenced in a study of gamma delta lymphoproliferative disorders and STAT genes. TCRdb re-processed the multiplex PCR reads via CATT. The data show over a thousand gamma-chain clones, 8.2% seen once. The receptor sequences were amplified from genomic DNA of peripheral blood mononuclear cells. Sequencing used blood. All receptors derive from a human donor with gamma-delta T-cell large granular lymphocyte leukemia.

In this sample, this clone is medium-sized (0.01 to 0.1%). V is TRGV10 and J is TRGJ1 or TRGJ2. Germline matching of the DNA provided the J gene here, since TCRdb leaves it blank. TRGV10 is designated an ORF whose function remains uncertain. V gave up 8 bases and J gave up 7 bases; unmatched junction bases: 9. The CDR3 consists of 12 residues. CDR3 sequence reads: CAAWDLDYKKLF. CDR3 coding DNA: TGTGCTGCGTGGGATTTGGACTATAAGAAACTCTTT.

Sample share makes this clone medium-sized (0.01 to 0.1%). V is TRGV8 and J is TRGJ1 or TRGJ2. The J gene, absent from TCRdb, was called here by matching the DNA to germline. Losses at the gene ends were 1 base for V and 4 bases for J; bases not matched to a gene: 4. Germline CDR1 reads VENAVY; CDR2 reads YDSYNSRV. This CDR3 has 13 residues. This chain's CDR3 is CATWDSSYYKKLF. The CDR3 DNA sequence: TGTGCCACCTGGGATAGTTCGTATTATAAGAAACTCTTT.

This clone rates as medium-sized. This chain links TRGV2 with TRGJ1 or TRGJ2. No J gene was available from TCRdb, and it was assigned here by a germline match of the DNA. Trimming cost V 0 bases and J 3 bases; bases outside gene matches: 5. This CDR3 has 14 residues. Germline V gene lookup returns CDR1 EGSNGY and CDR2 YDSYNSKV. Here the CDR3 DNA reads TGTGCCACCTGGGACGGGCCCCCTTATTATAAGAAACTCTTT. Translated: CATWDGPPYYKKLF.

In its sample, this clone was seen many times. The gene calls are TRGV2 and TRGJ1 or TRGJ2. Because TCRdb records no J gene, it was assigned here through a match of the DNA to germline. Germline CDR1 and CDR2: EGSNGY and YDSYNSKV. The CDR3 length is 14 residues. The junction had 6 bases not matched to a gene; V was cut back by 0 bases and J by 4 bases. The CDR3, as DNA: TGTGCCACCTGGGACGGGCGATTGTATTATAAGAAACTCTTT. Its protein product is CATWDGRLYYKKLF.

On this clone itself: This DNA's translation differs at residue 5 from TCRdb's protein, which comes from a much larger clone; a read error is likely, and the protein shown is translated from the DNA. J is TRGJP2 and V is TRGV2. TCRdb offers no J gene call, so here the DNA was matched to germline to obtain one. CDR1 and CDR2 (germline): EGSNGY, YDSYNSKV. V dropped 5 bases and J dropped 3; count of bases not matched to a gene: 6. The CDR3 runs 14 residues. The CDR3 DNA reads TGTGCCACCTGGGTCTATTGTAGTGATTGGATCAAGACGTTT. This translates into CATWVYCSDWIKTF.

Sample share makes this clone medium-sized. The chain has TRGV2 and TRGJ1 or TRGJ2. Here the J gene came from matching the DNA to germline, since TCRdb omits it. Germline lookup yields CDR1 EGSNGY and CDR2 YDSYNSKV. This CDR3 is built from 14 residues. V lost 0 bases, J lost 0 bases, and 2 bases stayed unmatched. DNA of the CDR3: TGTGCCACCTGGGACGGGCAGAATTATTATAAGAAACTCTTT. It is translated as CATWDGQNYYKKLF.